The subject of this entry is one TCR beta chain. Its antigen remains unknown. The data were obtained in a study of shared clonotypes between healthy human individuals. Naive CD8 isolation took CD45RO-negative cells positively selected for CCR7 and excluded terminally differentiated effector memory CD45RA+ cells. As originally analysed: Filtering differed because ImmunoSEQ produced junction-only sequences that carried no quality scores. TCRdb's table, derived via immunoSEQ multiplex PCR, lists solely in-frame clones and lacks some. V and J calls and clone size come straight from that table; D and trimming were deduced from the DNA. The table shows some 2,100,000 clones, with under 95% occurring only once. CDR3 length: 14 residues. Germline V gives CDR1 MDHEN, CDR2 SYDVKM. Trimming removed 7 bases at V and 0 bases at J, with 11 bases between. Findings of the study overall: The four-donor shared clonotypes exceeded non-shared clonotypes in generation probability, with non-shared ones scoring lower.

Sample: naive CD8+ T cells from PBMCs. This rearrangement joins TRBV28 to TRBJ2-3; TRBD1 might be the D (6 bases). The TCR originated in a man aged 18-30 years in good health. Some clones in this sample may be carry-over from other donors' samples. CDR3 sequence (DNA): TGTGCCAGCACGGGACAACCTAGCACAGATACGCAGTATTTT. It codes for CASTGQPSTDTQYF.